One and the same sample provided the 30 T cell receptor beta chains below, sequenced in a study of PD-L1 blockade in urothelial cancer. Time point reported: peripheral blood 6 weeks after treatment start. The repertoire was sequenced with immunoSEQ multiplex PCR; TCRdb's copy has only in-frame clones and lacks some. The sample consists of 35,000 to 45,000 clones, approximately 85% of them appearing once. The specimen was PBMCs, collected around atezolizumab (anti-PD-L1) treatment. The receptors were sampled from a man between 70 and 80 years old with urothelial cancer.

This chain connects TRBV18 to TRBJ2-5; weak D call: TRBD2 (5 bases). The V end was cut by 4 bases, the J end by 2 bases, with 5 bases between. Germline-derived CDR1 and CDR2 are KGHSH and LQKENI. CDR3 length: 12 amino acids. The CDR3 here is CASSLAQETQYF. Here the CDR3 DNA reads TGTGCCAGCTCACTAGCGCAAGAGACCCAGTACTTC.

This rearrangement joins TRBV5-6 to TRBJ2-2, with D maybe TRBD1 (6 bases). Germline lookup yields CDR1 SGHDT and CDR2 YYEEEE. Trimming cost V 4 bases and J 3 bases, with 10 bases left between them. CDR3 length: 14 residues. DNA of the CDR3: TGTGCCAGCAGCGAACAGGGTGACACCGGGGAGCTGTTTTTT. Translation gives CASSEQGDTGELFF.

This chain joins TRBV19 and TRBJ2-3, with 12 bases that match TRBD1. The CDR3 extends over 16 amino acids. The junction had 8 bases not matched to a gene; V was cut back by 4 bases and J by 6 bases. Germline CDR1 LNHDA, CDR2 SQIVND (reference sequence). CDR3 coding DNA: TGTGCCAGTAGTACCCCGGGACAGGGGGCTGGGGATACGCAGTATTTT. Translation gives CASSTPGQGAGDTQYF. The full variable domain, in which reference TRBV19 and TRBJ2-3 provide the parts outside the CDR3, is DGGITQSPKYLFRKEGQNVTLSCEQNLNHDAMYWYRQDPGQGLRLIYYSQIVNDFQKGDIAEGYSVSREKKESFPLTVTSAQKNPTAFYLCASSTPGQGAGDTQYFGPGTRLTVL.

V usage is TRBV29-1 and J usage is TRBJ2-7; TRBD1 matches at 9 bases. J lost 3 bases, V lost 7 bases, and 7 bases had no gene match. Germline values: CDR1 SQVTM, CDR2 ANQGSEA. CDR3 length equals 13 residues. CDR3 in amino acids: CSAGQGIGYEQYF. In DNA form, the CDR3 reads TGCAGCGCCGGACAGGGGATAGGCTACGAGCAGTACTTC.

J is TRBJ2-7 and V is TRBV21-1; the D call TRBD2 from the table was never checked on the DNA. TRBV21-1 is noted as a pseudogene. The CDR3 contains 20 residues. The CDR3 region is CASSKGPIDAGGPRSYEQYF. In nucleotides, the CDR3 is TGTGCCAGCAGCAAAGGACCGATTGATGCGGGAGGCCCACGGAGCTACGAGCAGTACTTC.

The V and J genes are TRBV27 and TRBJ2-7; 7 bases map to TRBD1. This CDR3 is built from 13 residues. Germline assignment: CDR1 MNHEY and CDR2 SMNVEV (reference sequence). The ends lost 6 bases at V and 2 bases at J; junction bases unmatched: 4. The CDR3 DNA follows: TGTGCCAGCAGGCCGGGACAGACCTACGAGCAGTACTTC. As protein: CASRPGQTYEQYF.

Regarding this clone: This CDR3 is also generated by other DNA sequences in the sample. The chain uses TRBV7-9 and TRBJ2-1, with 7 bases aligning to TRBD1. Trimming at V came to 5 bases and at J to 2 bases, leaving 3 bases not matched to a gene. The CDR3 is 14 residues long. The germline CDR1 and CDR2 sequences are SEHNR and FQNEAQ (reference sequence). CDR3 DNA: TGTGCCAGCAGCCTCGGGACAGCCTACAATGAGCAGTTCTTC. It encodes CASSLGTAYNEQFF.

The V gene is TRBV5-1, the J gene TRBJ2-1; 11 bases line up with TRBD2. V gave up 4 bases and J gave up 9 bases; unmatched junction bases: 9. The germline V gene encodes CDR1 SGHRS and CDR2 YFSETQ. The CDR3 is 15 residues long. The CDR3 DNA reads as TGCGCCAGCAGCCCGGTGACTAGCGGGATGCCTGAGCAGTTCTTC. Protein product: CASSPVTSGMPEQFF.

The V gene is TRBV2, the J gene TRBJ2-5, with TRBD2 matching 14 bases. This CDR3 region has 17 residues. V was clipped by 9 bases and J by 2 bases; unmatched bases: 11. Germline V gene data show CDR1 as SNHLY and CDR2 as FYNNEI. CDR3 nucleotides: TGTGCCAGTAACGGGACTAGCGGGAGACAGGTTCAAGAGACCCAGTACTTC. Translating gives CASNGTSGRQVQETQYF.

The chain employs TRBV11-2 and TRBJ2-1, with 10 bases matching TRBD1. CDR1 and CDR2 (germline): SGHAT, FQNNGV. CDR3 size: 18 residues. V was clipped by 5 bases and J by 6 bases; unmatched bases: 16. The CDR3 region is CASSGRPGTGAPGNEQFF. In nucleotides, the CDR3 is TGTGCCAGCAGCGGGCGTCCCGGGACAGGGGCCCCCGGCAATGAGCAGTTCTTC.

The chain employs TRBV5-8 and TRBJ2-2, with 9 bases aligning to TRBD2. The germline CDR1 and CDR2 sequences are SGHTS and YDEGEE. V was pared by 1 base and J by 1 base, with 5 bases of the junction left unmatched. The length of the CDR3 is 17 residues. The CDR3 bases are TGTGCCAGCAGCTTGCGGCGGGAGGGCCGGAACACCGGGGAGCTGTTTTTT. Protein product: CASSLRREGRNTGELFF.

The chain joins TRBV11-1 to TRBJ1-4; 10 bases are a match to TRBD1. The CDR3 is 14 residues long. Per germline, CDR1 SGHAT and CDR2 FQDESV (reference sequence). Trimming removed 5 bases from V and 8 bases from J; junction bases left unmatched: 5. In DNA, the CDR3 is TGTGCCAGCAGCCCCGGGACAGGGGACGAAAAACTGTTTTTT. This encodes CASSPGTGDEKLFF.

The rearrangement links TRBV4-1 to TRBJ1-3; D is ambiguous. Germline loops: CDR1 MGHRA, CDR2 YSYEKL. V was clipped by 3 bases and J by 2 bases, with 11 bases between them. There are 15 residues in the CDR3. The CDR3 is CASSQNPPAGNTIYF. The CDR3 coding sequence is TGCGCCAGCAGCCAGAATCCCCCAGCTGGAAACACCATATATTTT.

J is TRBJ1-5 and V is TRBV5-1; the match to TRBD1 covers 10 bases. The V gene's germline CDR1 is SGHRS and CDR2 YFSETQ. The CDR3 is made up of 15 amino acids. V lost 4 bases and J lost 4; bases outside the gene matches: 5. The CDR3 coding sequence is TGCGCCAGCAGCGGGGGGACAGGGGAAAATCAGCCCCAGCATTTT. Protein: CASSGGTGENQPQHF. Together with reference TRBV5-1 and TRBJ1-5, the CDR3 gives the full variable domain: KAGVTQTPRYLIKTRGQQVTLSCSPISGHRSVSWYQQTPGQGLQFLFEYFSETQRNKGNFPGRFSGRQFSNSRSEMNVSTLELGDSALYLCASSGGTGENQPQHFGDGTRLSIL.

This clone was recorded a few times. This chain links TRBV7-9 with TRBJ2-1; 14 bases are shared with TRBD2. V gave up 5 bases and J gave up 8 bases; unmatched junction bases: 17. In germline, CDR1 is SEHNR, CDR2 FQNEAQ (reference sequence). The CDR3 consists of 19 residues. CDR3 DNA sequence: TGTGCCAGCAGCACCCGGACTAGCGGGAGGCCCCTGGTCCTCGATGAGCAGTTCTTC. Translating gives CASSTRTSGRPLVLDEQFF.

V usage is TRBV11-1 and J usage is TRBJ2-7, with TRBD2 matching 15 bases. After removal of 5 bases from V and 6 bases from J, the junction contained 11 bases not matched to a gene. CDR1 and CDR2 from the germline V gene are SGHAT and FQDESV (reference sequence). CDR3 length: 17 amino acids. CDR3 in DNA: TGTGCCAGCAGCCGCAGGACTAGCGGGAGGGCAAAATCCGAGCAGTACTTC. It translates to CASSRRTSGRAKSEQYF.

The chain carries TRBV5-1 and TRBJ2-2, with 7 bases that match TRBD2. V was pared by 1 base and J by 4 bases, with 4 bases of the junction left unmatched. CDR1 and CDR2 from the germline V gene are SGHRS and YFSETQ. CDR3 length: 15 residues. The CDR3 sequence: CASSLWGGSTGELFF. In DNA form, the CDR3 reads TGCGCCAGCAGCTTGTGGGGGGGGTCCACCGGGGAGCTGTTTTTT.

The J gene is TRBJ1-2, the V gene TRBV9; TRBD1 aligns across 7 bases. The CDR3 runs to 15 residues. J gave up 3 bases and V 3 bases, and 8 bases lay outside the gene matches. CDR1 is SGDLS and CDR2 is YYNGEE in the germline V gene. CDR3: CASSDRQGLHYGYTF. As DNA, the CDR3 is TGTGCCAGCAGCGACAGACAGGGTTTGCACTATGGCTACACCTTC.

The V and J genes are TRBV5-5 and TRBJ2-1; 12 bases align to TRBD2. CDR3 length: 15 amino acids. Germline V gives CDR1 SGHKS, CDR2 YYEKEE (reference sequence). Trimming cost V 3 bases and J 7 bases; bases outside gene matches: 5. CDR3 nucleotides: TGTGCCAGCAGCTCGGGACTAGCGGGCCTTAATGAGCAGTTCTTC. Protein sequence: CASSSGLAGLNEQFF.

The rearrangement joins TRBV28 to TRBJ2-7, with TRBD2 as a possible D gene (6 bases). The length of the CDR3 is 14 residues. Germline lookup yields CDR1 MDHEN and CDR2 SYDVKM. The germline V and J ends were trimmed by 6 bases and 2 bases, with 14 bases remaining between them. The CDR3 spells CASSIPGRPYEQYF. Here the CDR3 DNA reads TGTGCCAGCAGCATCCCCGGGAGACCCTACGAGCAGTACTTC.

The rearrangement joins TRBV7-6 to TRBJ1-4; D possibly corresponds to TRBD1 (6 bases). The CDR3 spans 14 residues. V was pared by 5 bases and J by 4 bases, with 11 bases between. The germline gives CDR1 SGHVS, CDR2 FNYEAQ. Written as DNA, the CDR3 is TGTGCCAGCAGCGCGACAGGTGGTAATGAAAAACTGTTTTTT. Translating it yields CASSATGGNEKLFF.

The rearrangement uses TRBV2 and TRBJ1-3; possible D gene TRBD1, 5 bases. The CDR3 runs 16 residues. Trimming removed 1 base from V and 2 bases from J, with 12 bases in between. The V gene's germline CDR1 is SNHLY and CDR2 FYNNEI. In DNA, the CDR3 is TGTGCCAGCAGTGAAGGGGGACTGAGCACTGGAAACACCATATATTTT. Translating gives CASSEGGLSTGNTIYF. Full variable domain (missing parts from reference TRBV2 and TRBJ1-3): EPEVTQTPSHQVTQMGQEVILRCVPISNHLYFYWYRQILGQKVEFLVSFYNNEISEKSEIFDDQFSVERPDGSNFTLKIRSTKLEDSAMYFCASSEGGLSTGNTIYFGEGSWLTVV.

The gene calls are TRBV9 and TRBJ1-1; perhaps TRBD1 as D (5 bases). V lost 4 bases and J lost 2, with 12 bases in between. Germline CDR1 reads SGDLS; CDR2 reads YYNGEE. CDR3 length: 14 amino acids. This chain's CDR3 is CASSPWTFNTEAFF. Written as DNA, the CDR3 is TGTGCCAGCAGCCCTTGGACATTTAACACTGAAGCTTTCTTT.

As concerns this clone: At one of its ends the junction is not consistent with the germline gene, which may arise from a read error. The gene calls are TRBV7-7 and TRBJ1-1; unclear D gene. The CDR3 sequence is 13 residues long. The germline V gene has CDR1 SSHAT and CDR2 FNYEAQ (reference sequence). The DNA of the CDR3 is TGTGCTAGCAGCTTGGCGGGGAACACTGAAGCTTTCTTT. This translates into CASSLAGNTEAFF.

J is TRBJ2-5 and V is TRBV5-1; maybe TRBD2 (6 bases). The germline gives CDR1 SGHRS, CDR2 YFSETQ. This CDR3 has 13 amino acids. Trimming stripped 9 bases from V and 6 bases from J, with 18 bases between. CDR3 DNA sequence: TGCGCCACCTCCTTGGGACTTACGAAGACCCAGTACTTC. It is translated as CATSLGLTKTQYF.

On this clone itself: Other DNA sequences from this sample encode an identical CDR3 as well. The chain joins TRBV2 to TRBJ2-1; TRBD2 matches 7 bases. The CDR3 consists of 13 residues. V was clipped by 8 bases and J by 9 bases; unmatched bases: 10. The germline gives CDR1 SNHLY, CDR2 FYNNEI. The CDR3 is CASGRTRVAEQFF. DNA of the CDR3: TGTGCCAGCGGACGGACTAGGGTGGCTGAGCAGTTCTTC.

The chain employs TRBV19 and TRBJ2-3; 9 bases align to TRBD2. CDR3 size: 16 residues. Germline V gives CDR1 LNHDA, CDR2 SQIVND (reference sequence). V shed 4 bases, J shed 4 bases, and the junction held 9 bases outside the gene matches. The CDR3 bases are TGTGCCAGTAGTAGGACTAGCGCGAAGGGGGCAGATACGCAGTATTTT. Its translation is CASSRTSAKGADTQYF.

The V and J genes are TRBV27 and TRBJ2-3, with 9 bases matching TRBD2. Germline CDR1 is MNHEY and CDR2 is SMNVEV (reference sequence). V shed 6 bases, J shed 7 bases, and the junction held 11 bases outside the gene matches. This CDR3 is built from 15 residues. CDR3 DNA: TGTGCCAGCAGCGTGGACGGGACTAGCATAAATACGCAGTATTTT. Protein sequence: CASSVDGTSINTQYF.

V usage is TRBV25-1 and J usage is TRBJ2-4; 8 nucleotides align to TRBD1. Trimming took 6 bases from V and 4 from J; bases not matched to a gene: 8. This CDR3 spans 15 amino acids. Looked up from germline, CDR1 is MGHDK and CDR2 is SYGVNS. For the CDR3, the DNA is TGTGCCAGCAGCCAGGGGCAGGGGGCGAAAAACATTCAGTACTTC. Translated, it gives CASSQGQGAKNIQYF.

This chain links TRBV21-1 with TRBJ2-7; TRBD2 reflects the table's D call only, with no check against the DNA. TRBV21-1 is a pseudogene locus. The CDR3 totals 14 residues. Written as DNA, the CDR3 is TGTGCCAGCAGCAAGAGCGCTTTGTCTCGCGAGCAGTACTTC. Translating it yields CASSKSALSREQYF.